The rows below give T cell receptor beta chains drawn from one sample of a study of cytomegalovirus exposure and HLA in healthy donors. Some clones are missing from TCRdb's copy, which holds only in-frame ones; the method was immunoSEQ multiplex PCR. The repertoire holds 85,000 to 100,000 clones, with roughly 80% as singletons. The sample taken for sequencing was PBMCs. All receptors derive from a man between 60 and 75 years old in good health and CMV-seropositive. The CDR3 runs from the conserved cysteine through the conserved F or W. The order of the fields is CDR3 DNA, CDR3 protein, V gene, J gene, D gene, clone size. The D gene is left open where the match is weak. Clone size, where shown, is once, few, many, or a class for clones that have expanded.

CDR3nt: TGTGCCAGTAGTCCCGGGACAGGGCCTACCTACGAGCAGTACTTC
CDR3aa: CASSPGTGPTYEQYF
v_gene: TRBV19
j_gene: TRBJ2-7
d_gene: TRBD1
abundance: NA

CDR3nt: TGTGCCAGCAGTTTATACCCCTCCGGGACAGGGACGGATACGCAGTATTTT
CDR3aa: CASSLYPSGTGTDTQYF
v_gene: TRBV27
j_gene: TRBJ2-3
d_gene: TRBD1
abundance: NA

CDR3nt: TGTGCCAGCAGATCGGACAGGTTGACCGGGGAGCTGTTTTTT
CDR3aa: CASRSDRLTGELFF
v_gene: TRBV6-1
j_gene: TRBJ2-2
d_gene: TRBD1
abundance: NA

CDR3nt: TGTGCCAGCAGCGTAGGAACTAGCGGGCACTACGAGCAGTACTTC
CDR3aa: CASSVGTSGHYEQYF
v_gene: TRBV9
j_gene: TRBJ2-7
d_gene: TRBD2
abundance: NA

CDR3nt: TGTGCCAGCAGTTTATCGGCGGTCTACGAGCAGTACTTC
CDR3aa: CASSLSAVYEQYF
v_gene: TRBV28
j_gene: TRBJ2-7
d_gene: NA
abundance: NA

CDR3nt: TGTGCCAGCAGTGCAGCTAAAATACCGGGACTAGCGGGGGTCGGCTTACACGAGCAGTACTTC
CDR3aa: CASSAAKIPGLAGVGLHEQYF
v_gene: TRBV2
j_gene: TRBJ2-7
d_gene: TRBD2
abundance: few

CDR3nt: TGCAGCGTCGGGACAGGCGGAACTAACTATGGCTACACCTTC
CDR3aa: CSVGTGGTNYGYTF
v_gene: TRBV29-1
j_gene: TRBJ1-2
d_gene: TRBD1
abundance: once

CDR3nt: TGTGCCTGGAGTTCGGGACAGGGGTTCCACGAGCAGTACTTC
CDR3aa: CAWSSGQGFHEQYF
v_gene: TRBV30
j_gene: TRBJ2-7
d_gene: TRBD1
abundance: NA

CDR3nt: TGTGCCAGCAGTGTCCGTCGGCGGGGGGGCCGAGGTGTGGGTACAGATACGCAGTATTTT
CDR3aa: CASSVRRRGGRGVGTDTQYF
v_gene: TRBV2
j_gene: TRBJ2-3
d_gene: TRBD2
abundance: NA

CDR3nt: TGTGCCTGGAGTGTACAGTCTAATCAGCCCCAGCATTTT
CDR3aa: CAWSVQSNQPQHF
v_gene: TRBV30
j_gene: TRBJ1-5
d_gene: NA
abundance: NA

CDR3nt: TGTGCCAGCAGCCTCACAGGGAATGATTCACCCCTCCACTTT
CDR3aa: CASSLTGNDSPLHF
v_gene: TRBV9
j_gene: TRBJ1-6
d_gene: NA
abundance: NA

CDR3nt: TGCGCCAGCAGCCACGGCGGGCTTGTTGAGCAGTTCTTC
CDR3aa: CASSHGGLVEQFF
v_gene: TRBV4-1
j_gene: TRBJ2-1
d_gene: NA
abundance: few

CDR3nt: TGTGCCAGCAGCTCGCGAGCCGGGACAGGGATGGTCACAGATACGCAGTATTTT
CDR3aa: CASSSRAGTGMVTDTQYF
v_gene: TRBV7-2
j_gene: TRBJ2-3
d_gene: TRBD1
abundance: NA

CDR3nt: TGTGCCAGCAGCGTAGGTGGGGGGAGCACTGAAGCTTTCTTT
CDR3aa: CASSVGGGSTEAFF
v_gene: TRBV9
j_gene: TRBJ1-1
d_gene: NA
abundance: few

CDR3nt: TGCGCCAGCAGCTCGGACAGCCAAAACCCCTACGAGCAGTACTTC
CDR3aa: CASSSDSQNPYEQYF
v_gene: TRBV5-1
j_gene: TRBJ2-7
d_gene: NA
abundance: NA

CDR3nt: TGTGCCAGCAGCAAAGAAAGGGCAGGGAATGGCTACACCTTC
CDR3aa: CASSKERAGNGYTF
v_gene: TRBV21-1
j_gene: TRBJ1-2
d_gene: NA
abundance: NA

CDR3nt: TGTGCCAGTAATTCCTTCGGTAATTCCTACGAGCAGTACTTC
CDR3aa: CASNSFGNSYEQYF
v_gene: TRBV7-9
j_gene: TRBJ2-7
d_gene: NA
abundance: NA

CDR3nt: TGTGCCAGCAGCCAAGGGGACAGGGATCCTTACGAGCAGTACTTC
CDR3aa: CASSQGDRDPYEQYF
v_gene: TRBV7-9
j_gene: TRBJ2-7
d_gene: TRBD1
abundance: NA

CDR3nt: TGTGCCTGGAGTGTAGGAGCGGACACCATATATTTT
CDR3aa: CAWSVGADTIYF
v_gene: TRBV30
j_gene: TRBJ1-3
d_gene: NA
abundance: NA

CDR3nt: TGCAGCGTTAGCCCTTACAGGGGGCAAACCGTTAACTATGGCTACACCTTC
CDR3aa: CSVSPYRGQTVNYGYTF
v_gene: TRBV29-1
j_gene: TRBJ1-2
d_gene: TRBD1
abundance: NA

CDR3nt: TGTGCCAGCAGCTCAGACAGGGGAGGGGGCGAGCAGTACTTC
CDR3aa: CASSSDRGGGEQYF
v_gene: TRBV5-4
j_gene: TRBJ2-7
d_gene: NA
abundance: NA

CDR3nt: TGTGCCATCAAAGCCGGGACAGACTCCTACGAGCAGTACTTC
CDR3aa: CAIKAGTDSYEQYF
v_gene: TRBV10-3
j_gene: TRBJ2-7
d_gene: TRBD1
abundance: NA

CDR3nt: TGCGCCAGCAGTGGAGGACAGGGCGGCGAGCAGTACTTC
CDR3aa: CASSGGQGGEQYF
v_gene: TRBV10-1
j_gene: TRBJ2-7
d_gene: TRBD1
abundance: NA

CDR3nt: TGTGCCAGTAGTACTGGGACAGTGAACACTGAAGCTTTCTTT
CDR3aa: CASSTGTVNTEAFF
v_gene: TRBV19
j_gene: TRBJ1-1
d_gene: TRBD1
abundance: NA

CDR3nt: TGTGCCAGCAGTGGCGGACAGGGATGGACCGGGGAGCTGTTTTTT
CDR3aa: CASSGGQGWTGELFF
v_gene: TRBV6-5
j_gene: TRBJ2-2
d_gene: TRBD1
abundance: NA

CDR3nt: TGTGCCAGCAGCAAGGTGCAGGGGATCGGGCGTGGCTACACCTTC
CDR3aa: CASSKVQGIGRGYTF
v_gene: TRBV14
j_gene: TRBJ1-2
d_gene: NA
abundance: NA

CDR3nt: TGCAGCGCCCGGGACAGGGCTGGAAACACCATATATTTT
CDR3aa: CSARDRAGNTIYF
v_gene: TRBV29-1
j_gene: TRBJ1-3
d_gene: TRBD1
abundance: NA

CDR3nt: TGTGCCAGCAGCTGGGACAGGGTAGGCACTGAAGCTTTCTTT
CDR3aa: CASSWDRVGTEAFF
v_gene: TRBV6-5
j_gene: TRBJ1-1
d_gene: TRBD1
abundance: NA

CDR3nt: TGTGCCAGCAGTTACCCTGGCGGCTCCGGAAACACCATATATTTT
CDR3aa: CASSYPGGSGNTIYF
v_gene: TRBV6-6
j_gene: TRBJ1-3
d_gene: NA
abundance: NA

CDR3nt: TGTGCCAGCAGCAGGGGATACAGGGGGCTCTGGGGCTACACCTTC
CDR3aa: CASSRGYRGLWGYTF
v_gene: TRBV5-6
j_gene: TRBJ1-2
d_gene: TRBD1
abundance: NA

CDR3nt: TGCGCCAGCAGGGTGGGTCCAGGGAACACCGGGGAGCTGTTTTTT
CDR3aa: CASRVGPGNTGELFF
v_gene: TRBV5-1
j_gene: TRBJ2-2
d_gene: NA
abundance: NA

CDR3nt: TGTGCCAGTACCTCACCATCAGTCTCTGGAAACACCATATATTTT
CDR3aa: CASTSPSVSGNTIYF
v_gene: TRBV19
j_gene: TRBJ1-3
d_gene: NA
abundance: NA

CDR3nt: TGTGCCAGAAGCTGGACAGGGGATGAGAACACTGAAGCTTTCTTT
CDR3aa: CARSWTGDENTEAFF
v_gene: TRBV5-3
j_gene: TRBJ1-1
d_gene: TRBD1
abundance: NA

CDR3nt: TGCGCCAGCAGACAGACAGGGGTTGCCTATGGCTACACCTTC
CDR3aa: CASRQTGVAYGYTF
v_gene: TRBV4-1
j_gene: TRBJ1-2
d_gene: TRBD1
abundance: NA

CDR3nt: TGTGCCAGCAGCGACCGTAGCCATAATGAAAAACTGTTTTTT
CDR3aa: CASSDRSHNEKLFF
v_gene: TRBV7-8
j_gene: TRBJ1-4
d_gene: NA
abundance: NA

CDR3nt: TGTGCCAGCAGCTTGAGGGCAGATACGCAGTATTTT
CDR3aa: CASSLRADTQYF
v_gene: TRBV7-2
j_gene: TRBJ2-3
d_gene: NA
abundance: NA

CDR3nt: TGCAGCGTTGGACGGGTGGGACAGGGTCCCTACGAGCAGTACTTC
CDR3aa: CSVGRVGQGPYEQYF
v_gene: TRBV29-1
j_gene: TRBJ2-7
d_gene: TRBD1
abundance: NA

CDR3nt: TGTGCCAGCAGCCACCGGGACAGAAATGGCTACACCTTC
CDR3aa: CASSHRDRNGYTF
v_gene: TRBV2
j_gene: TRBJ1-2
d_gene: TRBD1
abundance: once

CDR3nt: TGTGCCAGTAGTATCTCCGGTCCCTCCTATGGCTACACCTTC
CDR3aa: CASSISGPSYGYTF
v_gene: TRBV19
j_gene: TRBJ1-2
d_gene: NA
abundance: NA

CDR3nt: TGTGCCAGCAGCCCCTTGACAGGGCCTTCCTATGGCTACACCTTC
CDR3aa: CASSPLTGPSYGYTF
v_gene: TRBV7-9
j_gene: TRBJ1-2
d_gene: TRBD1
abundance: NA

CDR3nt: TGTGCCAGCAGCTTCGACAGGGGCACTGAAGCTTTCTTT
CDR3aa: CASSFDRGTEAFF
v_gene: TRBV11-2
j_gene: TRBJ1-1
d_gene: TRBD1
abundance: NA

CDR3nt: TGTGCCAGCAGTTTATGGCGGGACAATCAGCCCCAGCATTTT
CDR3aa: CASSLWRDNQPQHF
v_gene: TRBV27
j_gene: TRBJ1-5
d_gene: NA
abundance: NA

CDR3nt: TGCGCCAGCAGCTTCGCCTCCGGGACAGGGAACTATGGCTACACCTTC
CDR3aa: CASSFASGTGNYGYTF
v_gene: TRBV5-1
j_gene: TRBJ1-2
d_gene: TRBD1
abundance: NA

CDR3nt: TGTGCCAGCAGCCAGATCGGGGCCTACGAGCAGTACTTC
CDR3aa: CASSQIGAYEQYF
v_gene: TRBV5-4
j_gene: TRBJ2-7
d_gene: NA
abundance: NA

CDR3nt: TGTGCCAGCAGTAACAGGGGGTTTGGGGAAAAACTGTTTTTT
CDR3aa: CASSNRGFGEKLFF
v_gene: TRBV2
j_gene: TRBJ1-4
d_gene: TRBD1
abundance: NA

CDR3nt: TGTGCCAGCAGCCTAAACAGGGGGCCCTCTGGAAACACCATATATTTT
CDR3aa: CASSLNRGPSGNTIYF
v_gene: TRBV28
j_gene: TRBJ1-3
d_gene: TRBD1
abundance: few

CDR3nt: TGTGCCAGCAGCTTGGGGCCGAACACCGGGGAGCTGTTTTTT
CDR3aa: CASSLGPNTGELFF
v_gene: TRBV5-4
j_gene: TRBJ2-2
d_gene: NA
abundance: NA

CDR3nt: TGTGCCAGCAGCTTTGTCGGGACAGGACTCTACGAGCAGTACTTC
CDR3aa: CASSFVGTGLYEQYF
v_gene: TRBV7-2
j_gene: TRBJ2-7
d_gene: TRBD1
abundance: NA

CDR3nt: TGTGCCAGCAGTTGGTCAGGGGACTATGGCTACACCTTC
CDR3aa: CASSWSGDYGYTF
v_gene: TRBV2
j_gene: TRBJ1-2
d_gene: NA
abundance: NA

CDR3nt: TGCGCCAGCAGCTCACAGGGTTTCAGGCACGAGCAGTACTTC
CDR3aa: CASSSQGFRHEQYF
v_gene: TRBV5-1
j_gene: TRBJ2-7
d_gene: NA
abundance: NA

CDR3nt: TGTGCCAGCAGCCCCATGACAGGGCTGAATTCGTATGGCTACACCTTC
CDR3aa: CASSPMTGLNSYGYTF
v_gene: TRBV7-2
j_gene: TRBJ1-2
d_gene: TRBD1
abundance: NA

CDR3nt: TGTGCCAGCAGCTTAGGACATGGGACAGGGAACGAGCAGTACTTC
CDR3aa: CASSLGHGTGNEQYF
v_gene: TRBV11-1
j_gene: TRBJ2-7
d_gene: TRBD1
abundance: once

CDR3nt: TGCGCCAGCAGCTTGGCGCCCCCGGACAGCTATGAAAAACTGTTTTTT
CDR3aa: CASSLAPPDSYEKLFF
v_gene: TRBV5-1
j_gene: TRBJ1-4
d_gene: NA
abundance: NA

CDR3nt: TGTGCCACCCACAAAGGACAGGTCTCATCCAATGAGCAGTTCTTC
CDR3aa: CATHKGQVSSNEQFF
v_gene: TRBV6-5
j_gene: TRBJ2-1
d_gene: TRBD1
abundance: NA

CDR3nt: TGTGCCAGCACCCAACCGGGACAACCGAACACTGAAGCTTTCTTT
CDR3aa: CASTQPGQPNTEAFF
v_gene: TRBV7-8
j_gene: TRBJ1-1
d_gene: NA
abundance: few

CDR3nt: TGTTCCAGCAGCCCCCTCTCCTACGAGCAGTACTTC
CDR3aa: CSSSPLSYEQYF
v_gene: TRBV7-9
j_gene: TRBJ2-7
d_gene: NA
abundance: NA

CDR3nt: TGTGCCACCAGCAGAGATTCGGGGTACACTGAAGCTTTCTTT
CDR3aa: CATSRDSGYTEAFF
v_gene: TRBV15
j_gene: TRBJ1-1
d_gene: NA
abundance: NA